Each of the 15 T cell receptor beta chains below was sequenced from the same sample in a study of T-cell reconstitution after alpha-beta-depleted transplantation in children. For TCRbeta, the library was prepared with unique molecular identifiers. TCRdb redid the calling of the PCR reads with MiXCR, one entry per CDR3 protein. Here the sample spans 440,000 or so distinct CDR3 sequences, 43% being singletons. The starting material was PBMCs, obtained before TCRalphabeta/CD19-depleted stem cell transplant. The receptors stem from a girl aged 2-9 years with aplastic anemia, due to receive a stem cell transplant.

This clonotype has at least ten counts. The chain carries TRBV5-1 and TRBJ2-7; D is possibly TRBD2 (7 bases). Per germline, CDR1 SGHRS and CDR2 YFSETQ. This CDR3 spans 16 amino acids. V lost 4 bases and J 2 bases, leaving 19 bases between the germline ends. For the CDR3, the DNA is TGCGCCAGCAGCCCCTATGGGGGGGGCCCAACCTACGAGCAGTACTTC. It encodes CASSPYGGGPTYEQYF.

This chain connects TRBV7-2 to TRBJ2-1; D not certain. CDR1 SGHTA and CDR2 FQGNSA come from the germline V gene. Trimming took off 8 bases at V and 5 bases at J, with 13 bases between the two ends. The CDR3 has 13 residues. The DNA for the CDR3 is TGTGCCAGCTCCCCGACCGCGCACAATGAGCAGTTCTTC. Its protein product is CASSPTAHNEQFF.

V gene TRBV7-2 combines with J gene TRBJ2-1, with D perhaps matching TRBD2 (6 bases). Trimming removed 4 bases from V and 8 bases from J, with 15 bases in between. CDR3 length equals 14 residues. The germline CDR1 and CDR2 sequences are SGHTA and FQGNSA. CDR3 loop: CASSSFTSTHEQFF. The CDR3 DNA follows: TGTGCCAGCAGCTCCTTTACTAGCACCCATGAGCAGTTCTTC.

The rearrangement links TRBV29-1 to TRBJ1-2, with D possibly matching TRBD1 (5 bases). V dropped 2 bases and J dropped 4 bases, with 14 bases sitting between them. Germline V gene data show CDR1 as SQVTM and CDR2 as ANQGSEA. This CDR3 has 14 amino acids. For the CDR3, the DNA is TGCAGCGTTGAATGGGAGGGACGACCCTATGGCTACACCTTC. This codes for CSVEWEGRPYGYTF.

The chain uses TRBV5-8 and TRBJ1-5, with 12 bases that match TRBD1. The germline gives CDR1 SGHTS, CDR2 YDEGEE. V shed 0 bases and J 6 bases; nucleotides not matched to a gene: 7. The length of the CDR3 is 17 residues. The CDR3 loop is CASSLAGGQGATQPQHF. The CDR3 region has the DNA TGTGCCAGCAGCTTGGCCGGGGGACAGGGGGCGACTCAGCCCCAGCATTTT.

This chain joins TRBV18 and TRBJ1-1; possibly TRBD1 for D (5 bases). The CDR3 covers 15 residues. With 1 base removed from V and 3 bases from J, the gap between germline ends came to 12 bases. Per germline, CDR1 KGHSH and CDR2 LQKENI. CDR3 protein: CASSPRTPGDTEAFF. CDR3 nucleotide sequence: TGTGCCAGCTCACCACGGACACCGGGGGACACTGAAGCTTTCTTT.

This chain links TRBV6-1 with TRBJ2-3; D call uncertain. In germline, CDR1 is MNHNS, CDR2 SASEGT. V lost 4 bases and J lost 2, with 13 bases in between. The CDR3 is 15 residues long. In DNA form, the CDR3 reads TGTGCCAGCAGTGTCCTAGGTCTCGACACAGATACGCAGTATTTT. As protein: CASSVLGLDTDTQYF.

The CDR3 DNA reads as TGCGCCAGCAGCCAAGAGGGCCAACTAGGAAACGGGGAGCTGTTTTTT. Amino acid sequence: CASSQEGQLGNGELFF. The chain uses TRBV4-1 and TRBJ2-2; D is possibly TRBD2 (5 bases). This CDR3 is 16 amino acids long. CDR1 is MGHRA, CDR2 YSYEKL, per germline. V lost 0 bases to trimming and J lost 7 bases, with 15 bases between them.

This clonotype was seen ten or more times. CDR3 nucleotide sequence: TGTGCCAGCAGTCTCAGGACAGGGATGCGGTTTAGTGAAGCTTTCTTT. This codes for CASSLRTGMRFSEAFF. This rearrangement joins TRBV7-2 to TRBJ1-1; 8 nucleotides match TRBD1. The germline V gene encodes CDR1 SGHTA and CDR2 FQGNSA. V gave up 6 bases and J gave up 7 bases; unmatched junction bases: 16. The CDR3 is 16 residues long. The full variable domain, rest sourced from reference TRBV7-2 and TRBJ1-1, is GAGVSQSPSNKVTEKGKDVELRCDPISGHTALYWYRQSLGQGLEFLIYFQGNSAPDKSGLPSDRFSAERTGGSVSTLTIQRTQQEDSAVYLCASSLRTGMRFSEAFFGQGTRLTVV.

This clonotype was recorded once. The V and J genes are TRBV20-1 and TRBJ2-5; D possibly uses TRBD1 or TRBD2 (5 bases each). CDR1 and CDR2 (germline): DFQATT, SNEGSKA (reference sequence). This CDR3 has 15 residues. V dropped 4 bases and J dropped 1 base, with 16 bases sitting between them. The CDR3 protein is CSAIIWDRPQETQYF. CDR3 sequence (DNA): TGCAGTGCTATAATCTGGGACCGACCCCAAGAGACCCAGTACTTC.

This clonotype was seen only once. The J gene is TRBJ2-1, the V gene TRBV29-1; TRBD1 aligns across 7 bases. This CDR3 is built from 15 residues. Per germline, CDR1 SQVTM and CDR2 ANQGSEA. Trimming removed 6 bases from V and 4 bases from J; junction bases left unmatched: 12. The CDR3 protein is CSVKWDSQGYNEQFF. The DNA of the CDR3 is TGCAGCGTCAAATGGGACAGCCAGGGGTACAATGAGCAGTTCTTC.

This clonotype was observed a single time. The V call is TRBV20-1, the J call TRBJ1-5; 7 bases agree with TRBD1. There are 15 residues in the CDR3. Germline-derived CDR1 and CDR2 are DFQATT and SNEGSKA (reference sequence). V was clipped by 3 bases and J by 0 bases; unmatched bases: 5. CDR3 sequence reads: CSARDRLYSNQPQHF. CDR3 DNA: TGCAGTGCTAGGGACAGGCTTTATAGCAATCAGCCCCAGCATTTT.

This clonotype has ten or more counts. This chain uses TRBV11-2 with TRBJ2-1; 10 positions match TRBD2. Germline assignment: CDR1 SGHAT and CDR2 FQNNGV. This CDR3 is built from 16 residues. V shed 1 base, J shed 6 bases, and the junction held 6 bases outside the gene matches. CDR3: CASSLGSGLAVNEQFF. The CDR3 DNA sequence: TGTGCCAGCAGCTTAGGATCTGGACTAGCGGTCAATGAGCAGTTCTTC.

In its sample, this clonotype was seen many times. This chain uses TRBV29-1 with TRBJ1-3, with a weak D call TRBD1 (6 bases). This CDR3 region has 15 residues. V lost 4 bases, J lost 0 bases, and 13 bases lay in between. Germline values: CDR1 SQVTM, CDR2 ANQGSEA. The CDR3 DNA sequence: TGCAGCGTTGTGGGGGCCGCCAGCTCTGGAAACACCATATATTTT. Protein product: CSVVGAASSGNTIYF.

Here the CDR3 reads CSALKDTDTQYF. The CDR3 DNA reads as TGCAGTGCACTTAAGGACACAGATACGCAGTATTTT. The V call is TRBV20-1, the J call TRBJ2-3; unclear D gene. The V gene lost 6 bases and the J gene lost 2 bases, with 9 bases spanning the gap. The CDR3 runs to 12 residues. CDR1 and CDR2 from the germline V gene are DFQATT and SNEGSKA (reference sequence).